Following are 7 T cell receptor beta chains from one sample sequenced in a study of T cell responses to AZD1222 COVID-19 vaccine. TCRdb's copy holds only in-frame clones and misses some; the assay was immunoSEQ multiplex PCR. The sample lists 150,000 to 200,000 clones, 80% to 95% occurring once. The input for sequencing was peripheral blood, taken on day 0 of AZD1222 vaccination. The receptors derive from an adult in good health.

The chain combines TRBV3-1 (or the pseudogene TRBV3-2) with TRBJ1-2; D gene ambiguous. V lost 5 bases, J lost 0 bases, and 10 bases lay in between. Germline CDR1 LGHDT, CDR2 YNNKEL (reference sequence). The CDR3 sequence is 14 residues long. CDR3 in DNA: TGTGCCAGCAGCTCCCGGGGAGCTAACTATGGCTACACCTTC. Amino acids: CASSSRGANYGYTF.

The CDR3 DNA reads as TGTGCCAGCAGTGACTCGGGTAGGGCGGGTGAGCAGTTCTTC. Amino acids: CASSDSGRAGEQFF. The chain links TRBV6-4 to TRBJ2-1; D perhaps matches TRBD2 (5 bases). The CDR3 length is 14 residues. From germline, CDR1 is MRHNA and CDR2 SNTAGT. V lost 0 bases and J 9 bases, leaving 12 bases between the germline ends.

The CDR3 region is CASSPGTENSPLHF. Written as DNA, the CDR3 is TGTGCCAGCAGCCCCGGGACTGAGAATTCACCCCTCCACTTT. The V call is TRBV7-9, the J call TRBJ1-6; a possible D gene is TRBD1 (5 bases). From germline, CDR1 is SEHNR and CDR2 FQNEAQ (reference sequence). The V and J ends lost 5 bases and 7 bases respectively, with 12 bases between them. The CDR3 is 14 amino acids.

The chain couples TRBV19 to TRBJ1-6, with a tentative D call TRBD1 (5 bases). The CDR3 loop spans 15 amino acids. Germline V gives CDR1 LNHDA, CDR2 SQIVND (reference sequence). With 6 bases removed from V and 7 bases from J, the gap between germline ends came to 16 bases. The CDR3 nucleotides read TGTGCCAGTAGGAAGGTGGGGGAGAGGAATTCACCCCTCCACTTT. Translating gives CASRKVGERNSPLHF.

This sequence joins TRBV5-5 and TRBJ2-5, with 11 bases fitting TRBD1. Germline assignment: CDR1 SGHKS and CDR2 YYEKEE (reference sequence). The length of the CDR3 is 14 residues. Losses at the gene ends were 4 bases for V and 5 bases for J; bases not matched to a gene: 4. CDR3 DNA sequence: TGTGCCAGCAGCCCGGACAGGGGGCGGGAGACCCAGTACTTC. This sequence encodes CASSPDRGRETQYF.

V and J are TRBV12-2 and TRBJ2-7; TRBD1, the table's D call, lacks a check against the DNA. TRBV12-2 constitutes a pseudogene. This CDR3 has 14 amino acids. CDR3 protein: CASRLGGQGYEQYF. Written as DNA, the CDR3 is TGTGCAAGTCGCTTAGGGGGACAGGGCTACGAGCAGTACTTC.

The rearrangement links TRBV29-1 to TRBJ1-5, with 12 bases identical to TRBD1. The V gene's germline CDR1 is SQVTM and CDR2 ANQGSEA. The CDR3 has 16 residues. Unmatched junction bases numbered 6, after V lost 4 bases and J lost 2 bases. As DNA, the CDR3 is TGCAGCGTTGGGGACAGGGGGCCGTTCGGCAATCAGCCCCAGCATTTT. Encoded protein: CSVGDRGPFGNQPQHF.